The entry that follows covers one T cell receptor (beta chain) sequence. This sample is drawn from a study of Ad26.COV2.S vaccination and SARS-CoV-2 variants. Measured with immunoSEQ multiplex PCR; TCRdb has only the in-frame clones, and not every one. The data show about 320,000 clones, with roughly nine tenths seen just once and about 5.4% held by the top ten. Indicated treatment: roughly 20 received Ad26.COV2.S at low or high dose, single or two shots; roughly five received placebo; per-sample allocation not given. Vaccine and placebo recipients were sampled on day 63 after the first injection. Trimming cost V 3 bases and J 7 bases, with 22 bases left between them. CDR1 is KGHSH, CDR2 LQKENI, per germline. This CDR3 spans 17 amino acids.

The chain has TRBV18 and TRBJ2-1; D is ambiguous. The TCR sequence derives from a person between 18 and 65 years old who received the Ad26.COV2.S COVID-19 vaccine or a placebo. The input for sequencing was peripheral blood, taken in a trial of Ad26.COV2.S vaccine versus placebo. CDR3 amino acids: CASSPTAVVNVGNEQFF. CDR3 nucleotides: TGTGCCAGCTCACCGACGGCGGTAGTTAATGTGGGAAATGAGCAGTTCTTC.